Detailed here is one T cell receptor beta chain. What it binds is not known. Both 60 Vbeta primers and 13 Jbeta primers went into the PCR. The data were produced by immunoSEQ multiplex PCR, yet TCRdb's version contains in-frame clones alone and is incomplete. The table shows about 120,000 clones, with around 75% occurring only once. The sample belongs to a study of cytomegalovirus exposure and HLA in healthy donors. For the study at large: Researchers found that roughly 81% of about 400 genotyped donors fell within the Caucasian-associated ancestry cluster. Study findings and constraints: Indistinguishability led to the exclusion of some V segments, TRBV6-2 and TRBV6-3 included. Differences between HLA loci emerged in a later analysis of TCR association rates, with DRB1 most and HLA-C fewest. Later work found most CMV-associated TCR beta chains apparently HLA-restricted.

The V end was cut by 6 bases, the J end by 2 bases, with 7 bases between. This CDR3 contains 13 residues. Germline V gene sequence: CDR1 SGHTA, CDR2 FQGTGA. Sequenced: PBMCs. The chain has TRBV7-3 and TRBJ2-2; D gene ambiguous. The TCR was taken from a woman between 50 and 59 years old in good health and CMV-seropositive. The CDR3 spells CASRRLNTGELFF. The DNA for the CDR3 is TGTGCCAGCAGGCGACTTAACACCGGGGAGCTGTTTTTT.